The present entry profiles one T cell receptor beta chain with its context. Its antigen is not identified. In germline, CDR1 is SGHRS, CDR2 YFSETQ. This CDR3 has 14 residues. V was clipped by 4 bases and J by 4 bases, with 14 bases between them. Time point given: about 13 months of natalizumab therapy. The data derive from a study of multiple sclerosis patients with progressive multifocal leukoencephalopathy. The study, taken as a whole, reports: In most PML patients, TRB repertoires appeared less diverse by entropy.

Only in-frame clones appear in the TCRdb table, and some are missing; sequencing was by immunoSEQ multiplex PCR. The data contain 25,000 or so clones, approximately 90% of them singletons. The TCR comes from a man between 25 and 39 years old with multiple sclerosis. The sequences come from PBMCs, collected from a patient treated with natalizumab. V and J are TRBV5-1 and TRBJ2-5, with D possibly being TRBD1 (5 bases). The CDR3 region is CASSPTGSAETQYF. The CDR3 nucleotides read TGCGCCAGCAGCCCAACAGGTTCCGCAGAGACCCAGTACTTC.